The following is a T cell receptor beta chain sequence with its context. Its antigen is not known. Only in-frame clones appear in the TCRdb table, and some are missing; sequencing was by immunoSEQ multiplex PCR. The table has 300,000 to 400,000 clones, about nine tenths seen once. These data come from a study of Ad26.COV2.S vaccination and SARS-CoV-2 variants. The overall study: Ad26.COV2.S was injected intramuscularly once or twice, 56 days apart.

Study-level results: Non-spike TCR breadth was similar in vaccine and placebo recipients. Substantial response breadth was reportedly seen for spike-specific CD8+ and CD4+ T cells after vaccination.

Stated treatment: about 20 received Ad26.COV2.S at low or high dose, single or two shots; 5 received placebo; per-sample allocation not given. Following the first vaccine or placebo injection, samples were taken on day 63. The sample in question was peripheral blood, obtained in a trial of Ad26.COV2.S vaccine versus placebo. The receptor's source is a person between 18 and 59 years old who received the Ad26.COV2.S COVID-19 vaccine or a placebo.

The CDR3 nucleotides are TGCGCCAGCAGCACGGGACAACTAGAAGAGACCCAGTACTTC. This gives the protein CASSTGQLEETQYF. The chain employs TRBV5-1 and TRBJ2-5; D possibly corresponds to TRBD1 (6 bases). The length of the CDR3 is 14 residues. CDR1 is SGHRS, CDR2 YFSETQ, per germline. V gave up 4 bases and J gave up 3 bases, with 13 bases separating them.